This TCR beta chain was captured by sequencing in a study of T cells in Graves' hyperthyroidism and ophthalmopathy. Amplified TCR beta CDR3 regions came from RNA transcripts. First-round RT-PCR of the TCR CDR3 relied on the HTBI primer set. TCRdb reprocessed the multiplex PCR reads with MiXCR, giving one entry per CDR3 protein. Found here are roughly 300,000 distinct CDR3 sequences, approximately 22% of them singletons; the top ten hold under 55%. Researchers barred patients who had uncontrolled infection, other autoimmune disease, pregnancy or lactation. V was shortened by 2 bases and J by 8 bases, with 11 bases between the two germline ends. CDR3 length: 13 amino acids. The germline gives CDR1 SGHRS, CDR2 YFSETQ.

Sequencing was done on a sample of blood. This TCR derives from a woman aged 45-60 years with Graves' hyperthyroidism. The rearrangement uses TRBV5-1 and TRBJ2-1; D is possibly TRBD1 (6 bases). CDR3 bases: TGCGCCAGCAGCTTTCAGGGGACGGATGAGCAGTTCTTC. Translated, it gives CASSFQGTDEQFF.